A selection of T cell receptor beta chains follows, all from one sample in a study of blood T cell repertoires in COVID-19. Data came from immunoSEQ multiplex PCR; TCRdb stores just in-frame clones and leaves some out. Among fewer than 50,000 clones, 80% were seen once, and the ten largest hold 38%. The specimen was peripheral blood. The receptor set was obtained from a man older than 75 with active or convalescent COVID-19. Each CDR3 is given with its conserved first and last residue. Each record gives: CDR3 length, J gene, clone size, V gene, D gene, CDR3 protein, CDR3 DNA. A D gene is named only where the DNA matches it firmly. Size is omitted from some rows. Given values are once, few, many or a class for expanded clones.

>14|TRBJ2-7|NA|TRBV6-5|TRBD2
CASSQSGRVYEQYF
TGTGCCAGCAGCCAGAGCGGGAGAGTCTACGAGCAGTACTTC
>15|TRBJ2-3|NA|TRBV9|TRBD2
CASSASGLAADTQYF
TGTGCCAGCAGCGCTTCGGGACTAGCCGCAGATACGCAGTATTTT
>17|TRBJ2-6|NA|TRBV10-3|NA
CAISRTGRGSGANVLTF
TGTGCCATCAGCAGGACAGGGAGGGGCTCTGGGGCCAACGTCCTGACTTTC
>15|TRBJ2-7|few|TRBV13|TRBD1
CASSPRWTGAYEQYF
TGTGCCAGCAGCCCCAGGTGGACAGGAGCCTACGAGCAGTACTTC
>13|TRBJ2-2|NA|TRBV6-2/TRBV6-3|NA
CASSSGNTGELFF
TGTGCCAGCAGTTCGGGGAACACCGGGGAGCTGTTTTTT
>13|TRBJ2-5|NA|TRBV11-2|NA
CASSLGGPETQYF
TGTGCCAGCAGCCTGGGGGGGCCGGAGACCCAGTACTTC
>17|TRBJ1-1|NA|TRBV10-3|TRBD1
CAISGRTGQGLGTEAFF
TGTGCCATCAGTGGCCGCACGGGACAGGGATTGGGAACTGAAGCTTTCTTT
>12|TRBJ1-2|NA|TRBV4-3|TRBD1
CASSDDRAGYTF
TGCGCCAGCAGCGATGACAGGGCCGGCTACACCTTC
>15|TRBJ1-6|few|TRBV27|TRBD1
CASSSGTGARSPLHF
TGTGCCAGCAGTTCCGGGACAGGTGCTCGGTCACCCCTCCACTTT
>13|TRBJ2-7|NA|TRBV18|NA
CASSPGTENEQYF
TGTGCCAGCTCACCAGGAACAGAGAACGAGCAGTACTTC